The 28 T cell receptor beta chains below come from one sample, sequenced in a study of blood T cell repertoires in COVID-19. Produced via immunoSEQ multiplex PCR; TCRdb's table is partial and in-frame only. The sample lists roughly 100,000 clones, 87% seen once, with around 10% in the top ten. The sequenced sample was peripheral blood. Receptor source: a woman in her thirties with acute or convalescent COVID-19.

This chain links TRBV4-1 with TRBJ1-5; D not certain. V was cut by 0 bases and J by 5 bases, with 11 bases left in between. CDR1 and CDR2 (germline): MGHRA, YSYEKL. The CDR3 has 15 residues. The CDR3: CASSQDGEAYQPQHF. The CDR3 region has the DNA TGCGCCAGCAGCCAAGATGGGGAGGCCTATCAGCCCCAGCATTTT.

This chain uses TRBV6-5 with TRBJ1-2; D gene ambiguous. CDR1 is MNHEY, CDR2 SVGAGI, per germline. V lost 0 bases and J lost 8, with 13 bases in between. There are 14 residues in the CDR3. As DNA, the CDR3 is TGTGCCAGCAGTTACTCGTTCGGGAGTGGAGGCTACACCTTC. The encoded protein is CASSYSFGSGGYTF.

The chain employs TRBV19 and TRBJ1-2; 10 nucleotides agree with TRBD1. V was clipped by 3 bases and J by 2 bases; unmatched bases: 3. The CDR3 is made up of 15 amino acids. CDR1 is LNHDA, CDR2 SQIVND, per germline (reference sequence). CDR3 amino acids: CASSIRGQGNYGYTF. The CDR3 DNA sequence: TGTGCCAGTAGTATCCGGGGACAGGGGAACTATGGCTACACCTTC. The complete variable domain, with remaining parts taken from reference TRBV19 and TRBJ1-2, reads DGGITQSPKYLFRKEGQNVTLSCEQNLNHDAMYWYRQDPGQGLRLIYYSQIVNDFQKGDIAEGYSVSREKKESFPLTVTSAQKNPTAFYLCASSIRGQGNYGYTFGSGTRLTVV.

The chain uses TRBV27 and TRBJ2-2; no clear D. The germline CDR1 and CDR2 sequences are MNHEY and SMNVEV (reference sequence). The CDR3 loop spans 14 amino acids. Trimming stripped 0 bases from V and 1 base from J, with 3 bases between. Here the CDR3 DNA reads TGTGCCAGCAGTTTATCCCGGAACACCGGGGAGCTGTTTTTT. It specifies CASSLSRNTGELFF.

This clone appeared once. CDR3 in amino acids: CATSDPRGDSYEQYF. CDR3 in DNA: TGTGCCACCAGTGACCCCAGGGGTGACTCCTACGAGCAGTACTTC. V usage is TRBV24-1 and J usage is TRBJ2-7, with TRBD1 as a possible D gene (6 bases). The CDR3 has 15 residues. Germline assignment: CDR1 KGHDR and CDR2 SFDVKD. Trimming shortened V by 4 bases and J by 0 bases, and 12 bases separated the two germline ends.

V gene TRBV19 combines with J gene TRBJ2-2; weak D call: TRBD1 (6 bases). The CDR3 contains 14 residues. Germline V gene sequence: CDR1 LNHDA, CDR2 SQIVND (reference sequence). V was cut by 4 bases and J by 4 bases, with 10 bases left in between. The CDR3 sequence: CASSTQQGTGELFF. As DNA, the CDR3 is TGTGCCAGTAGTACCCAACAGGGCACCGGGGAGCTGTTTTTT.

The chain combines TRBV18 with TRBJ2-7, with D perhaps matching TRBD1 (5 bases). The ends were cut back, 5 bases at V and 3 bases at J, with 14 bases in the middle. Germline-derived CDR1 and CDR2 are KGHSH and LQKENI. The CDR3 is 14 amino acids. The CDR3 region is CASSTGHRSYEQYF. DNA of the CDR3: TGTGCCAGCTCAACTGGGCACAGGAGCTACGAGCAGTACTTC.

This clone showed up just once. The chain has TRBV18 and TRBJ2-1, with D possibly being TRBD2 (5 bases). The V and J ends lost 0 bases and 8 bases respectively, with 14 bases between them. The CDR3 spans 15 residues. Germline CDR1 and CDR2: KGHSH and LQKENI. This CDR3 reads CASSPPSAPRDEQFF. The CDR3 nucleotides are TGTGCCAGCTCACCACCTTCGGCCCCGCGGGATGAGCAGTTCTTC.

V is TRBV24-1 and J is TRBJ2-6, with TRBD1 identical over 8 bases. Trimming took 7 bases from V and 0 from J; bases not matched to a gene: 10. Germline V CDR1 and CDR2: KGHDR, SFDVKD. The length of the CDR3 is 18 residues. DNA for the CDR3: TGTGCCACCAGCGCAGGGGGCAGCTGGGGCTCTGGGGCCAACGTCCTGACTTTC. Amino acids: CATSAGGSWGSGANVLTF.

This clone was counted a few times. In DNA, the CDR3 is TGTGCCAGCAGCTTCGGACTAGCGGGGAATGAGCAGTTCTTC. It translates to CASSFGLAGNEQFF. J is TRBJ2-1 and V is TRBV11-2, with TRBD2 matching 12 bases. This CDR3 has 14 residues. Germline values: CDR1 SGHAT, CDR2 FQNNGV. Losses at the gene ends were 3 bases for V and 7 bases for J; bases not matched to a gene: 1.

This sequence joins TRBV18 and TRBJ2-1; 10 nucleotides agree with TRBD1. Germline values: CDR1 KGHSH, CDR2 LQKENI. The junction had 3 bases not matched to a gene; V was cut back by 6 bases and J by 7 bases. CDR3 length: 13 amino acids. CDR3: CASSTGQGNEQFF. CDR3 nucleotides: TGTGCCAGCTCGACGGGACAGGGGAATGAGCAGTTCTTC.

The V gene is TRBV9, the J gene TRBJ2-1; TRBD2 is a possible D gene (5 bases). Trimming pared 4 bases from V and 1 base from J, leaving 12 bases between. Germline lookup yields CDR1 SGDLS and CDR2 YYNGEE. The CDR3 totals 15 residues. The CDR3 loop is CASSPSGGSYNEQFF. The CDR3 bases are TGTGCCAGCAGCCCGAGCGGCGGGTCCTACAATGAGCAGTTCTTC.

Only one count was recorded for this clone. This chain links TRBV13 with TRBJ2-7; no definite D call. Germline V CDR1 and CDR2: PRHDT, FYEKMQ (reference sequence). There are 13 residues in the CDR3. Trimming shortened V by 5 bases and J by 8 bases, and 16 bases separated the two germline ends. The chain's CDR3 is CASSPPLVGKQYF. The CDR3, as DNA: TGTGCCAGCAGCCCACCGCTGGTGGGCAAGCAGTACTTC.

The DNA of the CDR3 is TGTGCCAGCAGCCCAAAGGCACAGGCGAGCACAGATACGCAGTATTTT. Protein sequence: CASSPKAQASTDTQYF. This chain uses TRBV7-9 with TRBJ2-3, with D possibly being TRBD1 (5 bases). CDR1 is SEHNR, CDR2 FQNEAQ, per germline (reference sequence). Trimming left V 5 bases short and J 0 bases short, with 15 bases between. The CDR3 runs to 16 residues.

The chain links TRBV27 to TRBJ2-1; 8 positions match TRBD1. Germline values: CDR1 MNHEY, CDR2 SMNVEV (reference sequence). Unmatched junction bases numbered 10, after V lost 8 bases and J lost 7 bases. The CDR3 runs 14 residues. In nucleotides, the CDR3 is TGTGCCAGCTCCGGACAGGGCCCCCGGAATGAGCAGTTCTTC. Its translation is CASSGQGPRNEQFF.

This rearrangement joins TRBV5-1 to TRBJ1-2; tentative D call: TRBD1 (5 bases). V was cut by 4 bases and J by 4 bases, with 17 bases left in between. CDR3 length equals 15 residues. Germline CDR1 SGHRS, CDR2 YFSETQ. CDR3 nucleotides: TGCGCCAGCAGCCTAGGTTTAGGCGGGGGCTATGGCTACACCTTC. Amino acids: CASSLGLGGGYGYTF.

The genes are TRBV29-1 and TRBJ2-7; D may be TRBD1 (5 bases). Germline assignment: CDR1 SQVTM and CDR2 ANQGSEA. This CDR3 is built from 14 residues. Deletions cut 0 bases from V and 4 bases from J, with 13 bases between. The CDR3, as DNA: TGCAGCGTTGAAGAGGGCGACAGTCTGTACGAGCAGTACTTC. Amino acids: CSVEEGDSLYEQYF.

The CDR3 DNA sequence: TGTGCCACCAGCCTAAGGACCGGGGGCACCGGGGAGCTGTTTTTT. Translated, it gives CATSLRTGGTGELFF. The chain links TRBV15 to TRBJ2-2, with a tentative D call TRBD2 (6 bases). The CDR3 runs to 15 residues. Germline loops: CDR1 LNHNV, CDR2 YYDKDF (reference sequence). The V end was cut by 5 bases, the J end by 4 bases, with 14 bases between.

This rearrangement joins TRBV6-5 to TRBJ1-6; unclear D gene. V lost 0 bases and J 6 bases, leaving 9 bases between the germline ends. This CDR3 has 15 amino acids. CDR1 and CDR2 from the germline V gene are MNHEY and SVGAGI. The CDR3 DNA sequence: TGTGCCAGCAGTTACTCGAACAGTCTTAATTCACCCCTCCACTTT. Translating it yields CASSYSNSLNSPLHF.

The chain employs TRBV19 and TRBJ1-6, with 9 bases aligning to TRBD1. Trimming cost V 4 bases and J 10 bases; bases outside gene matches: 5. The CDR3 covers 14 residues. Germline V gene data show CDR1 as LNHDA and CDR2 as SQIVND (reference sequence). The CDR3 DNA reads as TGTGCCAGTAGTACCAACAGGGGGCGGTCACCCCTCCACTTT. It yields the protein CASSTNRGRSPLHF.

The chain uses TRBV29-1 and TRBJ2-7; 12 positions match TRBD2. The CDR3 runs 15 residues. Germline CDR1 SQVTM, CDR2 ANQGSEA. V was clipped by 7 bases and J by 7 bases; unmatched bases: 14. In DNA form, the CDR3 reads TGCAGCGCTTCGACTAGCGGGGGAGCTTTTTTAGAGCAGTACTTC. Encoded protein: CSASTSGGAFLEQYF.

The chain links TRBV15 to TRBJ2-5; D possibly corresponds to TRBD1 (6 bases). CDR1 LNHNV and CDR2 YYDKDF come from the germline V gene (reference sequence). V shed 3 bases and J shed 2 bases, with 10 bases lying between them. The CDR3 totals 14 residues. This CDR3 reads CATSSRGTQETQYF. CDR3 bases: TGTGCCACCAGCAGCAGGGGTACACAAGAGACCCAGTACTTC.

The chain joins TRBV5-6 to TRBJ1-6, with 10 bases lining up with TRBD1. The CDR3 is 16 residues long. Germline CDR1 SGHDT, CDR2 YYEEEE. With 3 bases clipped from V and 10 bases from J, the junction kept 10 bases outside the gene matches. The CDR3 coding sequence is TGTGCCAGCAGCTCTCTTCGGACAGGGGGGGTGTCACCCCTCCACTTT. Residues: CASSSLRTGGVSPLHF.

V usage is TRBV13 and J usage is TRBJ2-3; 13 nucleotides agree with TRBD2. CDR3 length equals 20 residues. Germline CDR1 is PRHDT and CDR2 is FYEKMQ (reference sequence). J was trimmed by 6 bases and V by 4 bases; bases with no gene match: 19. In DNA form, the CDR3 reads TGTGCCAGCAGCTCCGGACTAGCGGGGGCTGACGATAGGGTGGCGGATACGCAGTATTTT. Protein product: CASSSGLAGADDRVADTQYF. Using reference TRBV13 and TRBJ2-3 for the parts outside the CDR3, the full variable domain is AAGVIQSPRHLIKEKRETATLKCYPIPRHDTVYWYQQGPGQDPQFLISFYEKMQSDKGSIPDRFSAQQFSDYHSELNMSSLELGDSALYFCASSSGLAGADDRVADTQYFGPGTRLTVL.

This chain joins TRBV12-3 or TRBV12-4 and TRBJ1-2; no clear D. V gave up 6 bases and J gave up 2 bases, with 4 bases separating them. The CDR3 sequence is 11 residues long. The CDR3 nucleotides are TGTGCCAGCAGACTAAACTATGGCTACACCTTC. Translated, it gives CASRLNYGYTF.

The chain uses TRBV2 and TRBJ2-7; the match to TRBD2 covers 10 bases. Germline V gene lookup returns CDR1 SNHLY and CDR2 FYNNEI. V shed 6 bases, J shed 2 bases, and the junction held 13 bases outside the gene matches. This CDR3 region has 17 residues. DNA for the CDR3: TGTGCCAGCAGAGAGGCCCCCCTTCTAGCGGGGGCCTACGAGCAGTACTTC. Translating it yields CASREAPLLAGAYEQYF.

The CDR3, as DNA: TGTGCCTGGAGGGGGACAGGCTCCACTCAGAGCTACACCTTC. Protein: CAWRGTGSTQSYTF. V gene TRBV30 combines with J gene TRBJ1-2; the match to TRBD1 covers 8 bases. Unmatched junction bases numbered 12, after V lost 3 bases and J lost 9 bases. CDR1 and CDR2 from the germline V gene are GTSNPN and SVGIG (reference sequence). The CDR3 runs to 14 residues. The full variable domain, rest sourced from reference TRBV30 and TRBJ1-2, is SQTIHQWPATLVQPVGSPLSLECTVEGTSNPNLYWYRQAAGRGLQLLFYSVGIGQISSEVPQNLSASRPQDRQFILSSKKLLLSDSGFYLCAWRGTGSTQSYTFGSGTRLTVV.

The chain uses TRBV5-1 and TRBJ2-3; 10 bases match TRBD2. Germline CDR1 and CDR2: SGHRS and YFSETQ. CDR3 length equals 16 residues. V dropped 1 base and J dropped 4; count of bases not matched to a gene: 6. This CDR3 is CASSLSGGVQADTQYF. CDR3 DNA: TGCGCCAGCAGCTTGAGCGGGGGGGTTCAAGCAGATACGCAGTATTTT. The full variable domain, rest sourced from reference TRBV5-1 and TRBJ2-3, is KAGVTQTPRYLIKTRGQQVTLSCSPISGHRSVSWYQQTPGQGLQFLFEYFSETQRNKGNFPGRFSGRQFSNSRSEMNVSTLELGDSALYLCASSLSGGVQADTQYFGPGTRLTVL.